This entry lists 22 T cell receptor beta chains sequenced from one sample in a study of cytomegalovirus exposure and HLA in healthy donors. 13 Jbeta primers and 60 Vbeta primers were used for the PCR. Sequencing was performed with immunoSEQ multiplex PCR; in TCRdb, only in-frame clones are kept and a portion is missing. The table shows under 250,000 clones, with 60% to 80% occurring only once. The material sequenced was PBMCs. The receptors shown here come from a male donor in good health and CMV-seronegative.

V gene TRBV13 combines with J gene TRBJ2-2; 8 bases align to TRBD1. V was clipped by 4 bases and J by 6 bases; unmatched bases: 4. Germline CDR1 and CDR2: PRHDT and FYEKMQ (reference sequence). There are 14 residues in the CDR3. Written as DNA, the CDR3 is TGTGCCAGCAGCTACGTACAGGGGGCCGGGGAGCTGTTTTTT. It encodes CASSYVQGAGELFF.

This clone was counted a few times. CDR3 coding DNA: TGTGCCAGCACAGAGGCACCTTACTACGAGCAGTACTTC. Its protein is CASTEAPYYEQYF. The chain employs TRBV6-1 and TRBJ2-7; D is uncertain. The germline V gene encodes CDR1 MNHNS and CDR2 SASEGT. CDR3 size: 13 residues. V was clipped by 7 bases and J by 3 bases, with 13 bases between them.

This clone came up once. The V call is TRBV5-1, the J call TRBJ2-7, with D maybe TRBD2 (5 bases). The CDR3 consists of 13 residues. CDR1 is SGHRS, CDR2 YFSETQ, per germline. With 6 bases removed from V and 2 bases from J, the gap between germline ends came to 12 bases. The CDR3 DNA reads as TGCGCCAGCAAGAGCGGTGATACCTACGAGCAGTACTTC. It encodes CASKSGDTYEQYF.

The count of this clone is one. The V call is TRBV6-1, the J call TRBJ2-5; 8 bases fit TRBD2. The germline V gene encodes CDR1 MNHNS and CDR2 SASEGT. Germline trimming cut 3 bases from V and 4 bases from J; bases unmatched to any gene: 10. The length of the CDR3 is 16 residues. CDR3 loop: CASSDAGGPFAETQYF. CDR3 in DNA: TGTGCCAGCAGTGACGCGGGGGGCCCTTTCGCAGAGACCCAGTACTTC.

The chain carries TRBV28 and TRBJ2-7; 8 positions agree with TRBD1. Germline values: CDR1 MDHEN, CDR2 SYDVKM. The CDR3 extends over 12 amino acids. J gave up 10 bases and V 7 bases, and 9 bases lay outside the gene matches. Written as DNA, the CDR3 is TGTGCCAGCACCATTGGGCAGGGGGCACAGTACTTC. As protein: CASTIGQGAQYF.

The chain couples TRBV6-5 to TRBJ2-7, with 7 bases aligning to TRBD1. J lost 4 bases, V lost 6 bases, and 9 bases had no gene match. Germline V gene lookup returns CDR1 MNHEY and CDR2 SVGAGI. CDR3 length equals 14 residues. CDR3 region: CASRPRDRYYEQYF. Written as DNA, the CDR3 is TGTGCCAGCAGGCCCCGGGACAGATATTACGAGCAGTACTTC.

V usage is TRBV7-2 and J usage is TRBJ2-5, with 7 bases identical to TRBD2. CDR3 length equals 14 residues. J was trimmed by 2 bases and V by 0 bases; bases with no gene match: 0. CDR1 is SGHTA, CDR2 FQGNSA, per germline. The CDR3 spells CASSLASGQETQYF. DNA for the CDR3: TGTGCCAGCAGCTTAGCTAGCGGGCAAGAGACCCAGTACTTC.

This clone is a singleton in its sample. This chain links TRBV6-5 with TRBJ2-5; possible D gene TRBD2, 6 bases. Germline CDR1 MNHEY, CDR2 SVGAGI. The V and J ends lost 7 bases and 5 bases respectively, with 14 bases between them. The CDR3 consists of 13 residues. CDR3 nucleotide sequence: TGTGCCAGCAACCGTGGGGGGTATGAGACCCAGTACTTC. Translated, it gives CASNRGGYETQYF.

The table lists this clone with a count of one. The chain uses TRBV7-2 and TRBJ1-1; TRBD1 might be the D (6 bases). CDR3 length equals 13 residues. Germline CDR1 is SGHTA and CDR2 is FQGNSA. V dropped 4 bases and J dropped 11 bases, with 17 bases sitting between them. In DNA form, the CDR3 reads TGTGCCAGCAGCTCCCTTTTTCGGGGGGCGGCTTTCTTT. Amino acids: CASSSLFRGAAFF.

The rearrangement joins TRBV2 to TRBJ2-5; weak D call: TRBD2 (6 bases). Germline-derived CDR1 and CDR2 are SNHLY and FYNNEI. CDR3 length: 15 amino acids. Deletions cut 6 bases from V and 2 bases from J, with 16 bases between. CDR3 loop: CASSPEEGGQETQYF. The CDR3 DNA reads TGTGCCAGCAGCCCCGAGGAGGGTGGTCAAGAGACCCAGTACTTC. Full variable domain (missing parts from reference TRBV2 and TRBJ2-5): EPEVTQTPSHQVTQMGQEVILRCVPISNHLYFYWYRQILGQKVEFLVSFYNNEISEKSEIFDDQFSVERPDGSNFTLKIRSTKLEDSAMYFCASSPEEGGQETQYFGPGTRLLVL.

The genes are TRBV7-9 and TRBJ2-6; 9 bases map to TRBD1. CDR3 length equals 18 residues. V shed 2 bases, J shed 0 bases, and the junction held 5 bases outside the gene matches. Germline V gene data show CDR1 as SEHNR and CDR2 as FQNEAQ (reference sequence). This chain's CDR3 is CASSLRTGAISGANVLTF. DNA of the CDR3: TGTGCCAGCAGCTTACGGACAGGGGCTATCTCTGGGGCCAACGTCCTGACTTTC.

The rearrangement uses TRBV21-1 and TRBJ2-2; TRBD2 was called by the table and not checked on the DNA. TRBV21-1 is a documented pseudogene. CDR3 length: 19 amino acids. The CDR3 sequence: CASSRPGLAGGRVTGELFF. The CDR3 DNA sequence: TGTGCCAGCAGCCGTCCGGGACTAGCGGGGGGGCGCGTCACCGGGGAGCTGTTTTTT.

The CDR3 region is CASSVAGFETQYF. CDR3 coding DNA: TGTGCCAGTAGTGTGGCAGGGTTCGAGACCCAGTACTTC. The V and J genes are TRBV19 and TRBJ2-5; TRBD1 might be the D (5 bases). Germline CDR1 reads LNHDA; CDR2 reads SQIVND (reference sequence). The V gene lost 5 bases and the J gene lost 5 bases, with 12 bases spanning the gap. The CDR3 runs 13 residues.

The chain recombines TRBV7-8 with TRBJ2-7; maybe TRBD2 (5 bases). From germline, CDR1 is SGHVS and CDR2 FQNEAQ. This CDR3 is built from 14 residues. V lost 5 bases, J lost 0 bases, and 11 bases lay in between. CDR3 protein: CASSLLDYSYEQYF. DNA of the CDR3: TGTGCCAGCAGCCTCCTAGACTACTCCTACGAGCAGTACTTC.

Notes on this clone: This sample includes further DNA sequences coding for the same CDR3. Here the CDR3 reads CASSVGGGRETQYF. The CDR3 nucleotides read TGTGCCAGCAGCGTAGGCGGGGGCCGGGAGACCCAGTACTTC. The rearrangement uses TRBV9 and TRBJ2-5; tentatively, D is TRBD2 (7 bases). V was trimmed by 0 bases and J by 5 bases, leaving 11 bases between them. Germline lookup yields CDR1 SGDLS and CDR2 YYNGEE. The CDR3 length is 14 residues.

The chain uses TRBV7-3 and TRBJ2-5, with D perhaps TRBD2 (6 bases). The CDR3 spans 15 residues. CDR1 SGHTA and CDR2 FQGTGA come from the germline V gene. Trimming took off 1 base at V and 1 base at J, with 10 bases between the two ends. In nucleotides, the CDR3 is TGTGCCAGCAGCTTAAGAGGCGGGACCCAAGAGACCCAGTACTTC. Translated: CASSLRGGTQETQYF.

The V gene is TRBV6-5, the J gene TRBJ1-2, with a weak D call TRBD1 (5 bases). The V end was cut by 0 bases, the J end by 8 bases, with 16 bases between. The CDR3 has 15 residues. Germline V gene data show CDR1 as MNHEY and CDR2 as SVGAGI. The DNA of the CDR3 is TGTGCCAGCAGTTACTCCTCATCTGGGGCTGAAGGCTACACCTTC. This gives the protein CASSYSSSGAEGYTF.

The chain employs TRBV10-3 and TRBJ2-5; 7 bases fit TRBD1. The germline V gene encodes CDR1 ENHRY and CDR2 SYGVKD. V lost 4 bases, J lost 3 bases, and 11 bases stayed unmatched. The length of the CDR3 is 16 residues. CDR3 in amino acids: CAISAVQGQKKETQYF. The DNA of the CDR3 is TGTGCCATCAGTGCCGTCCAGGGACAGAAAAAAGAGACCCAGTACTTC.

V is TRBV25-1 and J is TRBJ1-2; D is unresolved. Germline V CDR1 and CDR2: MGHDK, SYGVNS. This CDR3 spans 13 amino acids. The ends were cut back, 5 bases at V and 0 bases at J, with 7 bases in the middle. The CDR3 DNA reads TGTGCCAGCAGTACCGCAGCTAACTATGGCTACACCTTC. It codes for CASSTAANYGYTF.

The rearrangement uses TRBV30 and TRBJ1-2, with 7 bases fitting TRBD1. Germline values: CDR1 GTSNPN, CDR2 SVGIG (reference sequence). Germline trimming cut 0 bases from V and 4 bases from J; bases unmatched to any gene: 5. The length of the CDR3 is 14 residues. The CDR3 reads CAWSVGGQPYGYTF. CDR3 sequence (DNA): TGTGCCTGGAGTGTGGGGGGACAGCCCTATGGCTACACCTTC.

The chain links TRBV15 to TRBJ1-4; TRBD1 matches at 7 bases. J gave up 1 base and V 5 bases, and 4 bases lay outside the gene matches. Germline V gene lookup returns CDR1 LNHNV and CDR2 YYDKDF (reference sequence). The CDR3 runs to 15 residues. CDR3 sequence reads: CATSLRGRTNEKLFF. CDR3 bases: TGTGCCACCAGCCTAAGGGGGCGAACTAATGAAAAACTGTTTTTT.

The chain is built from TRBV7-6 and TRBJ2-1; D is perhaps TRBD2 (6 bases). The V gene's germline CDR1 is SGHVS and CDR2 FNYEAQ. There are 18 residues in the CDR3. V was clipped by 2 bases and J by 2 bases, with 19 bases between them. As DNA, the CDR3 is TGTGCCAGCAGCTTACTAGGTCTTGGGGAGGACCCCTACAATGAGCAGTTCTTC. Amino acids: CASSLLGLGEDPYNEQFF.